The source of this T cell receptor (beta chain) is a study of blood T cell repertoires in COVID-19. Study summary: Some COVID-19 samples were acute and others convalescent; all came from the United States, Italy and Spain. PBMCs, B-cell-depleted T cells, or T cells were the source of the cDNA or gDNA that made up the material.

Germline loops: CDR1 LNHDA, CDR2 SQIVND (reference sequence). With 8 bases clipped from V and 9 bases from J, the junction kept 6 bases outside the gene matches. This CDR3 contains 13 residues. The authors' processing: It was from reference gene primer amplification that nucleated cell counts were estimated. Here immunoSEQ multiplex PCR was the method, and the copy in TCRdb shows in-frame clones only, minus some. The V and J calls and clone size come from that table; D and trimming were worked out from the DNA. The data hold approximately 79,000 clones, with more than 85% observed a single time. The origin of this receptor is a man in his sixties with acute or convalescent COVID-19. V and J are TRBV19 and TRBJ1-6, with TRBD1 matching over 8 bases. Sequenced sample: peripheral blood. Here the CDR3 reads CASHRQGSSPLHF. CDR3 nucleotides: TGTGCCAGTCACCGACAGGGGAGTTCACCCCTCCACTTT.